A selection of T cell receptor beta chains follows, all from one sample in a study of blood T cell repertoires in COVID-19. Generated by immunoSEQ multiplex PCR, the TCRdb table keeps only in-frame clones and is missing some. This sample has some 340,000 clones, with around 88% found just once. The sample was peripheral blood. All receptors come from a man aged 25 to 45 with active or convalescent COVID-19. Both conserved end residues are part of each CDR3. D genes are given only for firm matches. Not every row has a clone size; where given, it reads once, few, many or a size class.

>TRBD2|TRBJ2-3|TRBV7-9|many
CASSPTTSGVIDTQYF
TGTGCCAGCAGCCCAACGACTAGCGGAGTGATCGATACGCAGTATTTT
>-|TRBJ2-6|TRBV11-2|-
CASSPSRVSGANVLTF
TGTGCCAGCAGCCCCTCACGGGTCTCTGGGGCCAACGTCCTGACTTTC
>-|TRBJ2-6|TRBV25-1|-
CASSLGANVLTF
TGTGCCAGCAGCCTCGGGGCCAACGTCCTGACTTTC
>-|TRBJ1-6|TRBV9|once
CASTPGPSNSPLHF
TGTGCCAGCACACCGGGTCCTTCAAATTCACCCCTCCACTTT
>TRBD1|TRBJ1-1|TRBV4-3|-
CASSQDRQGRNTEAFF
TGCGCCAGCAGCCAAGATCGACAGGGGAGGAACACTGAAGCTTTCTTT
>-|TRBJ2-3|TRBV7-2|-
CASSPTRSSDTQYF
TGTGCCAGCAGCCCTACTCGGAGTTCAGATACGCAGTATTTT
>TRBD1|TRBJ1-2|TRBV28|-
CASSFLDRGVYGYTF
TGTGCCAGCAGTTTCCTGGACAGGGGCGTCTATGGCTACACCTTC
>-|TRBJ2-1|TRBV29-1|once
CSVEDLRDTEYNEQFF
TGCAGCGTTGAAGATCTTCGGGACACCGAATACAATGAGCAGTTCTTC
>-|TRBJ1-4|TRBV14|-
CASSQARGTGEKLFF
TGTGCCAGCAGCCAAGCCCGGGGGACTGGAGAAAAACTGTTTTTT
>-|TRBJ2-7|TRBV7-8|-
CASSARQATTGEQYF
TGTGCCAGCAGCGCCCGACAGGCGACCACTGGGGAGCAGTACTTC
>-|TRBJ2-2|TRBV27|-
CASTTLDSNTGELFF
TGTGCCAGCACAACACTAGACTCGAACACCGGGGAGCTGTTTTTT
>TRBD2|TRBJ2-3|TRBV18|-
CASSPDPGRVDTQYF
TGTGCCAGCTCACCAGATCCTGGGAGGGTCGATACGCAGTATTTT
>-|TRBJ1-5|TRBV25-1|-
CASGGFGPQHF
TGTGCCAGCGGGGGGTTTGGGCCCCAGCATTTT
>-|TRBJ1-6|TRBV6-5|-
CASTSYNSPLHF
TGTGCCAGCACCAGCTATAATTCACCCCTCCACTTT
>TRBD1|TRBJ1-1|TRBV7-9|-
CASSLTTGDLLMNTEAFF
TGTGCCAGCAGCTTAACAACAGGGGACCTCCTTATGAACACTGAAGCTTTCTTT
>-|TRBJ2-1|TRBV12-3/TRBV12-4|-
CASSRQPQFF
TGTGCCAGCAGCAGACAGCCTCAGTTCTTC
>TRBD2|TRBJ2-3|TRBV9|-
CASSGTSGRPTDTQYF
TGTGCCAGCAGCGGCACTAGCGGGAGGCCCACAGATACGCAGTATTTT
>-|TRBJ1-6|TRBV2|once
CASRTVYNSPLHF
TGTGCCAGCAGGACAGTTTATAATTCACCCCTCCACTTT